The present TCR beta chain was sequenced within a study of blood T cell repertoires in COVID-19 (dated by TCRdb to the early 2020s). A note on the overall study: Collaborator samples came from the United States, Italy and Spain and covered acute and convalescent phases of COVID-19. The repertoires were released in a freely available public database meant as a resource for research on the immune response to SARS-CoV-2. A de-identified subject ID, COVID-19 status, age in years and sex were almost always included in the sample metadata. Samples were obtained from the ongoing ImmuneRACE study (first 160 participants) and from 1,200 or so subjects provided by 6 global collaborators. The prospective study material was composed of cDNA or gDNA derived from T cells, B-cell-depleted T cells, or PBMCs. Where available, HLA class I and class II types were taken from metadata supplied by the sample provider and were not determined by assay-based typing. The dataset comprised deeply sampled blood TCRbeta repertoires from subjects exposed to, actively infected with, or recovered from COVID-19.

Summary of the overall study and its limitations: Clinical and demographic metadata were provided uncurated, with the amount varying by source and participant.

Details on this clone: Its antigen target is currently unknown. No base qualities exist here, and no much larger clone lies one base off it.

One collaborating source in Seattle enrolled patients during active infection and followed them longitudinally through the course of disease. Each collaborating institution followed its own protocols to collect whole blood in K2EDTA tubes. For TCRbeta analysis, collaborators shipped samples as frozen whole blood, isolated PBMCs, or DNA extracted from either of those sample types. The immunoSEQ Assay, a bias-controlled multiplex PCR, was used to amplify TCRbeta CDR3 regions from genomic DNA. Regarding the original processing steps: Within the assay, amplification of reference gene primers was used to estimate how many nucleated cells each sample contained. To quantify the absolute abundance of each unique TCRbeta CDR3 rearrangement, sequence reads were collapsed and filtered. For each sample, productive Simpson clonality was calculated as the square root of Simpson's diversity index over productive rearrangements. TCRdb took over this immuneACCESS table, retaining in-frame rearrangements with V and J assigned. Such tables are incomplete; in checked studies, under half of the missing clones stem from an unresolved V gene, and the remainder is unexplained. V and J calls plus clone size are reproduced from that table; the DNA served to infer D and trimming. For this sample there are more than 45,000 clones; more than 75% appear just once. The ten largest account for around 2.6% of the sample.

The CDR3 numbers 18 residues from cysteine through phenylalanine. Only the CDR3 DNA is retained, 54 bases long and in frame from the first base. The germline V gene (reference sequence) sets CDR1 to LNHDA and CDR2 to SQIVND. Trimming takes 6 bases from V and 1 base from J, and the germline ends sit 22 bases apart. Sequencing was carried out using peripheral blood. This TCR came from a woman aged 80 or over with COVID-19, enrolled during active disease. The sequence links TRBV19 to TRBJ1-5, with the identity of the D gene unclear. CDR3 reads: CASRSHAGGRSSNQPQHF. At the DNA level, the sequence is TGTGCCAGTAGGAGCCACGCTGGTGGCAGGTCCAGCAATCAGCCCCAGCATTTT.